These 3 T cell receptor beta chains were all obtained from the same sample, sequenced in a study of cytomegalovirus exposure and HLA in healthy donors. A multiplex PCR was run with 60 Vbeta primers and 13 Jbeta primers. Clones were read by immunoSEQ multiplex PCR, and TCRdb kept only the in-frame ones, dropping some. The data contain over 150,000 clones, roughly 80% of them singletons. Material: PBMCs. Every receptor here comes from a woman aged 30 to 39 in good health and CMV-seropositive.

The rearrangement joins TRBV5-6 to TRBJ1-1; D unresolved. The CDR3 has 16 amino acids. CDR1 is SGHDT and CDR2 is YYEEEE in the germline V gene. Trimming removed 0 bases from V and 0 bases from J, with 12 bases in between. In DNA, the CDR3 is TGTGCCAGCAGCTTGGTGTCAGCGACTATGAACACTGAAGCTTTCTTT. Translating gives CASSLVSATMNTEAFF.

The chain is built from TRBV9 and TRBJ2-1; possibly TRBD2 for D (7 bases). The ends were cut back, 2 bases at V and 4 bases at J, with 16 bases in the middle. CDR3 size: 16 residues. Germline V gene sequence: CDR1 SGDLS, CDR2 YYNGEE. The CDR3: CASSVEGGTLYNEQFF. As DNA, the CDR3 is TGTGCCAGCAGCGTCGAGGGGGGGACCTTATACAATGAGCAGTTCTTC.

This clone was observed a few times. The chain's CDR3 is CASSREPYYEQYF. CDR3 sequence (DNA): TGTGCCAGCAGCCGTGAACCCTACTACGAGCAGTACTTC. The V and J genes are TRBV11-1 and TRBJ2-7; D unresolved. This CDR3 contains 13 residues. V lost 5 bases to trimming and J lost 3 bases, with 11 bases between them. The germline gives CDR1 SGHAT, CDR2 FQDESV (reference sequence).